This TCR beta chain was documented in a study of monozygotic twins with inflammatory bowel disease (dated by TCRdb to between 2018 and 2020). In terms of the full investigation: The full study comprised 28 monozygotic twin pairs: nine German pairs (four IBD-concordant, five IBD-discordant) and 19 IBD-discordant Danish pairs. Disease-associated traits were sought mainly through comparisons between IBD patients and their genetically identical healthy co-twins within discordant pairs. Each individual had, on average, about 151 000 unique TCRalpha sequences and 181 000 unique TCRbeta sequences available for analysis. The study at large found these results: Repertoire similarity did not differ between concordant and discordant twins, possibly due to limited statistical power. The results gave no support for a single strong signal or clonotype linked to IBD. Because patients received different immunosuppressive treatments, the repertoires may have picked up extra background noise and variability between individuals. Measured by the inverse Simpson index, TCRbeta repertoire diversity was lower in IBD patients than in their healthy co-twins. IBD patients shared fewer clonotypes with other individuals than healthy twins did, most markedly in patients showing signs of disease activity. The analysis was unable to tell different T cell subtypes apart.

From each donor, an approximately 2.4 ml peripheral blood sample was collected into PAXgene tubes and kept at -80 degrees C. Total RNA was isolated from whole blood with the PAXgene blood miRNA kit on an automated QIAcube, without T cell sorting. Deep TCRalpha and TCRbeta repertoire profiling with unique molecular barcoding was performed on peripheral blood of monozygotic twin pairs concordant or discordant for inflammatory bowel disease. For every twin pair, smoking habits were documented, and each individual was categorised as a current, former or never smoker. As for this clonotype: Its recognized antigen is unknown.

Receptor amplification or capture employed 5' RACE. Each TCR library was prepared from around 3.5 ug of total RNA. cDNA was synthesized with SMARTScribe reverse transcriptase in eight separate reactions per sample. During cDNA synthesis, unique molecular identifiers containing a 6-nucleotide sample barcode were introduced by template switching. Amplification of TCRalpha and TCRbeta cDNA involved two nested PCRs of around 16 and 10 cycles, and each PCR was followed by bead purification. Before amplification, cDNA was treated with uracil DNA-glycosylase and purified using the QIAquick PCR purification kit. The second PCR added Illumina TruSeq-compatible adapters along with sample-specific barcodes. Library quality and concentration were checked on TapeStation and Qubit, and libraries were pooled at around 5 ng each. Sequencing of pooled libraries was carried out on an Illumina HiSeq2500 single-index Rapid Run using 2 x 100 bp reads and custom sequencing primers. As for how the authors treated the data: PCR and sequencing errors were corrected by UMI-based consensus assembly using MiGEC version 1.2.6. MiXCR version 2.1.1 was used for V(D)J alignment, clonotype assembly and CDR3 extraction. Gene usage, clonotype sharing and MAIT/NKT TCR abundance were normalised by analysing the top 1000, 10 000 and 20 000 clonotypes per sample. After downsampling to 27 000 UMIs, diversity was calculated as the inverse Simpson index using the vegan R package. Paired Mann-Whitney U tests were applied to discordant twin pairs, and Benjamini-Hochberg correction was used for multiple testing. The reads were reprocessed in TCRdb, with one entry per CDR3 protein sequence and no accompanying DNA. V and J calls and clone size were set by TCRdb, not the authors. This specimen's table enumerates a few hundred thousand distinct CDR3 sequences. The top ten hold 5.6% of the sample.

The specimen was blood. This receptor was identified in a human donor with ulcerative colitis or Crohn's disease, or a healthy co-twin of an affected twin (not recorded which).

The CDR3 region: CASSFPDSGVSTDTQYF. Recombination connected TRBV7-8 to TRBJ2-3; there is no DNA to check the TCRdb D call of TRBD2. There are 17 amino acids in the CDR3, from cysteine to phenylalanine inclusive. The protein alone is recorded here. Reading the germline V gene gives CDR1 SGHVS and CDR2 FQNEAQ.